The sequence of this TCR beta chain was determined in a study of blood T cell repertoires in COVID-19. Authors' data handling: Amplification of reference gene primers was used by the study to estimate nucleated cell counts. Some clones are missing from TCRdb's copy, which holds only in-frame ones; the method was immunoSEQ multiplex PCR. For V, J and clone size, that table is used; D and trimming come from the DNA. The sample records 350,000 or so clones, approximately 89% being singletons. The sample consisted of peripheral blood. This clonotype originated in a woman aged 55-70 years with COVID-19, enrolled during active disease.

CDR3 loop: CASRTGRHTEAFF. The DNA for the CDR3 is TGTGCCAGCAGGACAGGGAGGCACACTGAAGCTTTCTTT. The gene calls are TRBV12-3 or TRBV12-4 and TRBJ1-1; 7 bases are a match to TRBD1. V gave up 6 bases and J gave up 3 bases; unmatched junction bases: 4. The CDR3 sequence is 13 residues long.